A single sample is the source of the 14 T cell receptor beta chains below, sequenced in a study of blood T cell repertoires in COVID-19 (dated by TCRdb to about 2020). The library was obtained by the immunoSEQ multiplex PCR assay. Held by TCRdb, this immuneACCESS table contains in-frame sequences only and omits some clones. Under half of the omission traces to an unresolved V gene where checked; the cause of the rest is unknown. The sample has more than 110,000 clones on record, more than 60% of them singletons. Together, the top ten hold around 13% of the sample. The sequenced sample consisted of peripheral blood. Every receptor here comes from a man at least 80 years old with acute or convalescent COVID-19.

The rearrangement uses TRBV19 and TRBJ2-3, with TRBD2 identical over 8 bases. CDR3 length: 12 amino acids. CDR1 is LNHDA and CDR2 is SQIVND in the germline V gene (reference sequence). With 8 bases clipped from V and 7 bases from J, the junction kept 5 bases outside the gene matches. CDR3 in DNA: TGTGCCAGTCTCGGGGGGGGGAATACGCAGTATTTT. Translation gives CASLGGGNTQYF.

CDR3 DNA: TGTGCCATCAGTGAGGGCAGGGCGGATCAGCCCCAGCATTTT. As protein: CAISEGRADQPQHF. V gene TRBV10-3 combines with J gene TRBJ1-5, with D perhaps matching TRBD1 (5 bases). V was trimmed by 2 bases and J by 5 bases, leaving 10 bases between them. The CDR3 length is 14 residues. CDR1 is ENHRY and CDR2 is SYGVKD in the germline V gene.

The V and J genes are TRBV7-9 and TRBJ1-6; 7 bases are a match to TRBD1. Trimming cost V 5 bases and J 9 bases; bases outside gene matches: 7. Germline V gives CDR1 SEHNR, CDR2 FQNEAQ (reference sequence). The CDR3 covers 14 residues. The CDR3 DNA is TGTGCCAGCAGCCTAGGGACAGCGAGTTCACCCCTCCACTTT. It yields the protein CASSLGTASSPLHF.

V usage is TRBV4-2 and J usage is TRBJ1-3; D perhaps matches TRBD1 (5 bases). Per germline, CDR1 LGHNA and CDR2 YNFKEQ. Trimming cost V 6 bases and J 2 bases, with 17 bases left between them. The CDR3 spans 16 residues. For the CDR3, the DNA is TGTGCCAGCAGTTATTCCCGGGACTACGCTGGAAACACCATATATTTT. Its protein is CASSYSRDYAGNTIYF.

This clone was seen a few times. The chain combines TRBV28 with TRBJ1-6; 10 nucleotides line up with TRBD1. V was pared by 8 bases and J by 12 bases, with 13 bases of the junction left unmatched. The CDR3 is 15 amino acids. The germline gives CDR1 MDHEN, CDR2 SYDVKM. In DNA form, the CDR3 reads TGTGCCAGCCTCAGCGGTGGAGACAGGGGGCGACCCCTCCACTTT. Translation gives CASLSGGDRGRPLHF.

The chain uses TRBV6-6 and TRBJ2-7; possibly TRBD1 for D (7 bases). The CDR3 is made up of 16 amino acids. Germline V gene data show CDR1 as MNHNY and CDR2 as SVGAGI (reference sequence). Trimming took off 2 bases at V and 2 bases at J, with 16 bases between the two ends. The CDR3 DNA sequence: TGTGCCAGCAGTTACGGGGGGACAGACAAAACCTACGAGCAGTACTTC. It encodes CASSYGGTDKTYEQYF.

The chain links TRBV7-3 to TRBJ1-1, with D possibly matching TRBD1 (5 bases). CDR1 is SGHTA, CDR2 FQGTGA, per germline. This CDR3 has 15 amino acids. Trimming left V 2 bases short and J 1 base short, with 11 bases between. This CDR3 is CASSLGGTQNTEAFF. CDR3 sequence (DNA): TGTGCCAGCAGCTTAGGGGGGACCCAGAACACTGAAGCTTTCTTT.

The gene calls are TRBV10-3 and TRBJ2-3; D uncertain. Trimming left V 2 bases short and J 4 bases short, with 4 bases between. From germline, CDR1 is ENHRY and CDR2 SYGVKD. This CDR3 comprises 12 residues. The CDR3 nucleotides are TGTGCCATCAGTGAGGCAGCAGATACGCAGTATTTT. Translation gives CAISEAADTQYF.

The chain is built from TRBV4-2 and TRBJ2-1, with TRBD2 as a possible D gene (7 bases). Germline-derived CDR1 and CDR2 are LGHNA and YNFKEQ. The CDR3 covers 17 residues. V lost 0 bases and J 1 base, leaving 13 bases between the germline ends. CDR3 coding DNA: TGTGCCAGCAGCCAAGATAATGGGGGGGCATCCTACAATGAGCAGTTCTTC. Translating it yields CASSQDNGGASYNEQFF.

The V call is TRBV2, the J call TRBJ1-4; no clear D gene. The CDR3 loop spans 13 amino acids. Germline values: CDR1 SNHLY, CDR2 FYNNEI. V lost 4 bases and J 4 bases, leaving 7 bases between the germline ends. CDR3 sequence reads: CASSVNINEKLFF. In DNA form, the CDR3 reads TGTGCCAGCAGTGTTAATATTAATGAAAAACTGTTTTTT.

V gene TRBV24-1 combines with J gene TRBJ2-1; TRBD2 agrees at 12 bases. Trimming removed 3 bases from V and 5 bases from J; junction bases left unmatched: 4. This CDR3 has 16 amino acids. Looked up from germline, CDR1 is KGHDR and CDR2 is SFDVKD. CDR3 sequence reads: CATSDPGLAGNNEQFF. The CDR3, as DNA: TGTGCCACCAGTGATCCCGGACTAGCGGGGAACAATGAGCAGTTCTTC.

V is TRBV19 and J is TRBJ2-3; TRBD1 aligns across 9 bases. Germline V gene lookup returns CDR1 LNHDA and CDR2 SQIVND (reference sequence). V trimming: 4 bases; J trimming: 1 base; junction bases outside the gene matches: 9. The CDR3 is 17 amino acids. The chain's CDR3 is CASSSPGTGYGTDTQYF. Written as DNA, the CDR3 is TGTGCCAGTAGTAGTCCCGGGACAGGGTACGGCACAGATACGCAGTATTTT.

V is TRBV27 and J is TRBJ1-2; 11 bases are shared with TRBD1. The CDR3 spans 14 residues. Trimming took 4 bases from V and 7 from J; bases not matched to a gene: 5. Germline V gene sequence: CDR1 MNHEY, CDR2 SMNVEV (reference sequence). CDR3 nucleotide sequence: TGTGCCAGCAGTTCAGGGACAGGGGGTGCTGGCTACACCTTC. Protein: CASSSGTGGAGYTF.

This clone was counted between two and nine times. The V and J genes are TRBV29-1 and TRBJ2-1; 7 nucleotides match TRBD1. Germline V gives CDR1 SQVTM, CDR2 ANQGSEA. This CDR3 is 12 amino acids long. The V and J ends lost 5 bases and 10 bases, in that order; junction bases with no gene match: 8. The CDR3 DNA reads TGCAGCGTTCGCGAAGCAGGGGGAGAGCAGTTCTTC. It is translated as CSVREAGGEQFF.